A single T cell receptor (beta chain) is shown here with its context. It lacks a known antigen. There are no base qualities to consult, and no much larger clone falls within one base. Library preparation used the immunoSEQ multiplex PCR assay. A mixture of 60 forward primers for TCR Vbeta segments and 13 reverse primers for TCR Jbeta segments was used in the multiplex PCR. The CDR3 region of rearranged TCR beta genes was amplified from genomic DNA by a multiplex PCR assay. The Illumina HiSeq System was used to sequence the amplified TCR beta libraries as 87-base-pair reads. The study's processing was this. Across the 670 or so repertoires, a later analysis counted 80 million or so unique TCR beta chains, 9 million to 14 million of which were shared by at least two donors. Raw reads were error-corrected and collapsed into unique sequences with a nearest-neighbor algorithm that merged closely related sequences to remove PCR and sequencing errors. Alignment of CDR3 sequences to IMGT reference sequences was used to assign V, D and J gene segments. For a sequence to be retained, a match of at least six nucleotides to both a V gene segment and a J gene segment was required. Rearrangements were called productive when the CDR3 lacked stop codons and stayed in frame with V and J; all others were non-productive. Following IMGT convention, CDR3 was defined as the stretch from the second conserved V-encoded cysteine to the conserved J-encoded phenylalanine. The earlier analysis of about 610 of the donors excluded any sequence lacking an unambiguous match to a single V gene segment. In an earlier analysis of 587 of the donors, a V segment was called functional when productive rearrangements were above 56.7%, and segregating when the standard deviation between donors exceeded 5%. A statistical classification framework was developed to diagnose cytomegalovirus status using the catalog of TCR beta chain sequences. V and J gene assignment, in a later analysis, came from comparing TCR nucleotide sequences with IMGT/GENE-DB human TR gene sequences. Using the TCRdist pipeline, a later analysis assigned CDR3 sequences along with most-parsimonious VDJ recombination scenarios. In a later analysis, every TCR beta chain was defined by the combination of its CDR3 amino acid sequence and its V-gene family, and reads without a unique V-gene family were dropped. A later analysis removed 450 to 600 highly shared, low-generation-probability nucleotide sequences to deal with suspected cross-contamination and a sequencing artifact. For each public chain, a later analysis derived a clonal expansion index from normalized ranks of inferred template counts within each repertoire. A later analysis computed generation probabilities with a VDJ recombination model fitted to out-of-frame rearrangements, and checked the results against IGoR. In a later analysis, hypergeometric tests were used to score TCR-TCR, TCR-HLA and TCR-CMV co-occurrence, with a repertoire-size bias correction applied to TCR pairs. In a later analysis, false discovery rates were estimated by permuting HLA or CMV assignments 20 times. In a later analysis, co-occurring TCRs were grouped using DBSCAN, with TCRdist sequence similarity added in when clustering inside HLA-allele-positive subsets. Repertoires with fewer than 30,000 or more than 120,000 public chains were left out of co-occurrence clustering, as were about five repertoires with anomalous nucleotide sharing. The table was pulled from immuneACCESS by TCRdb, which kept in-frame rearrangements only. Such tables lose some clones; where checked, under half of the loss comes from unresolved V genes, and the rest has no known cause. V and J calls and clone size are as listed in that table; D and trimming were resolved from the DNA. This sample lists around 100,000 clones; roughly 73% were detected once. The ten largest account for around 4.4% of the sample.

The sample originates from a study of cytomegalovirus exposure and HLA in healthy donors (dated by TCRdb to 2017 to 2019). Regarding the research as a whole: According to an earlier analysis of several hundred of the donors, 150 million to 200 million T cells yielded 90 million to 140 million unique TCR beta sequences and around 280 Gb of sequence data. Among roughly 400 genotyped donors of the cohort, an average of around 220,000 unique TCR beta nucleotide sequences was sequenced per donor, of which 15% to 20% were non-productive. In a later genetic analysis, genome-wide SNP genotypes for about three fifths of the roughly 670 donors were used, and that subset was treated as a discovery cohort. The study profiled the T cell repertoires of about 720 subjects by immunosequencing and related them to cytomegalovirus serostatus. Donor age, sex, ethnicity and CMV serostatus were collected together with the repertoire data. An early release that covered fewer than 750 HLA-typed donors contained around 300 gigabases of sequencing data and 65 million to 100 million unique TCR sequences. Because of strong linkage in the cohort, roughly five DR-DQ haplotypes were treated as single units for association and clustering. Both class I and class II loci were covered by HLA typing, at four-digit resolution. A later analysis re-examined previously published TCR beta repertoires from several hundred donors and added high-resolution HLA genotyping to investigate patterns of TCR occurrence. Typing coverage varied by locus: about 620-640 donors for A, B, C, DRB1 and DQB1; more than 500 for DQA1; approximately 610 for DPA1; roughly 450 for DPB1. In the later analysis, no new phenotypic data were used to find candidate immune exposures; instead, reliance was placed on TCR beta sequences and their occurrence across donors. To predict cytomegalovirus infection status, the study combined high-throughput TCR immunosequencing, statistical association of individual TCRs with disease status, and machine learning. Of the 398 genotyped donors, approximately 83% fell in the genetic ancestry cluster associated with self-reported Caucasian donors. Every repertoire in the discovery cohort had been generated on one and the same sequencing platform. Along with the approximately 700-subject first cohort, a separate validation cohort of some 130 different subjects was used. To decide whether each TCR beta V gene segment behaved as functional or pseudogenic, an earlier analysis of some 570 of the donors relied on high-throughput TCR beta sequencing. The study was designed to test whether signatures of past pathogen exposure could be identified by cataloging public T cell receptors.

The germline V gene encodes CDR1 MNHNS and CDR2 SASEGT. The trim is 6 bases for V and 2 bases for J, with a gap of 15 bases between the germline ends. Including cysteine and phenylalanine, the CDR3 has 15 amino acids. The retained sequence is limited to the CDR3, 45 bases, with the frame set at the first base. The cohort comprised around 690 healthy bone marrow donors. At the time of sampling, all cohort members were nominally healthy, though unrecorded immune exposures were likely present. The donor was CMV seropositive and was included in the group of approximately 300 seropositive cohort members. Every donor gave a peripheral blood sample, and the peripheral blood mononuclear cells from that sample were used for TCR beta sequencing. Genomic DNA was extracted from the blood cell samples with the Qiagen DNeasy Blood Extraction Kit. What the work shows at the level of the full study, not this receptor alone: Broadly in line with IMGT annotations, most TCR beta V segments showed up in productive rearrangements about 87% or about 30% of the time in an earlier analysis of approximately 600 of the donors. Because counts were too low, about 18 rarely observed V segments, including chromosome 9 orphons, were excluded from the earlier analysis of some 540 of the donors. In a later genetic analysis, fewer N-insertions in productive TCRs were reported among donors in an Asian-associated ancestry cluster than the approximately 670-donor mean. An association between a missense DCLRE1C variant and V-gene and J-gene trimming of TCR beta chains was found in a later genetic analysis and replicated in an independent cohort. A total of about 180 TCR beta chains were listed by the study as associated with cytomegalovirus. A group of highly shared sequence variants was considered likely to be a technical artifact of the sequencing pipeline. Because some donors lacked HLA typing at each locus, the association tests relied only on the typed subset. When HLA alleles, especially DR and DQ, strongly co-occurred, attributing TCR associations to individual alleles was difficult. Compared with equally common non-associated chains, HLA-associated TCR beta chains in a later analysis were more clonally expanded and had lower generation probabilities. A later analysis associated 15,000 to 20,000 TCR beta sequences with specific HLA alleles at a false discovery rate of 0.05. According to the authors, the approach could potentially be generalized to other disease states and immunological phenotypes. Cytomegalovirus status was reported to be diagnosed by the classifier with high specificity and sensitivity in both the original and validation cohorts. A later analysis found that most CMV-associated TCR beta chains appeared HLA-restricted, with HLA associations seemingly driven largely by CMV exposure. A later analysis found that TCR association rates varied across HLA loci, with DRB1 alleles showing the most associated TCRs and HLA-C alleles the fewest. Most TCR sequences were observed very rarely across donors, whereas some public TCRs were present in many individuals. Linkage disequilibrium might explain the correlated functional status among segregating V segments, but an unknown experimental factor could not be ruled out. For the cohort, immune exposure information was limited to CMV serostatus. A few of the identified cytomegalovirus-associated TCR beta chains were confirmed in vitro to be specific for cytomegalovirus antigens. According to a later analysis, parvovirus B19, influenza, CMV and Epstein-Barr virus appeared linked to several top co-occurrence clusters. A further reported finding was that TCR beta sequences accurately predicted the HLA-A and HLA-B alleles for most subjects in the first cohort. This cohort had only TCR beta chains sequenced, and the lack of alpha or paired-chain data limited which features could be detected. The 87-base-pair reads could not distinguish some IMGT-functional V segments, including TRBV6-2 and TRBV6-3, so those segments were excluded. The presence/absence analyses assumed that sequencing depth was roughly uniform across donors, and that assumption may not be true.

The source material was PBMCs. The V and J segments used are TRBV6-1 and TRBJ2-3, with the D gene not confidently named. The receptor's source is a male donor in good health and CMV-seropositive. The DNA sequence follows: TGTGCCAGCAGCGATAGTGAAGATCTCACAGATACGCAGTATTTT. Its protein is CASSDSEDLTDTQYF.